This TCR beta chain is from a study of radiation and T cells in renal cell carcinoma. Using immunoSEQ multiplex PCR, the repertoire was profiled, and TCRdb retains in-frame clones only, with some absent. The repertoire holds some 120,000 clones, with approximately 90% as singletons. The germline gives CDR1 MNHNY, CDR2 SVGAGI (reference sequence). The CDR3 runs to 15 residues. Trimming took off 5 bases at V and 1 base at J, with 14 bases between the two ends. Time point meaning: blood 2 weeks post-SBRT. Treatment given: 15 Gy SBRT to primary tumor, nephrectomy 4 weeks later. Sequenced here: blood, sampled from a patient whose treatment included radiotherapy and nephrectomy. This TCR was sampled from a woman in her sixties or seventies with renal cell carcinoma. The J gene is TRBJ1-1, the V gene TRBV6-6; tentatively, D is TRBD1 (6 bases). The CDR3 sequence is CASSKAGVQNTEAFF. DNA for the CDR3: TGTGCCAGCAGTAAAGCAGGGGTTCAGAACACTGAAGCTTTCTTT.